What follows are 11 T cell receptor beta chains derived from one specimen sequenced in a study of blood T cell repertoires in COVID-19. The repertoire was sequenced with immunoSEQ multiplex PCR; TCRdb's copy has only in-frame clones and lacks some. The sample comprises about 190,000 clones, roughly four fifths of which are singletons, and less than 15% rests with the top ten. The sequenced sample was peripheral blood. The receptor set was obtained from a man in his forties or fifties who had recovered from COVID-19.

J is TRBJ1-2 and V is TRBV2, with 7 bases aligning to TRBD1. This CDR3 has 15 residues. Germline V CDR1 and CDR2: SNHLY, FYNNEI. Trimming took 6 bases from V and 2 from J; bases not matched to a gene: 9. The DNA for the CDR3 is TGTGCCAGCAGCGCGACCGGGACAGCAAACTATGGCTACACCTTC. It specifies CASSATGTANYGYTF.

The V gene is TRBV6-4, the J gene TRBJ2-3; 8 bases match TRBD1. The germline V gene has CDR1 MRHNA and CDR2 SNTAGT. The V segment lost 4 bases and the J segment 3 bases; nucleotides outside the gene matches: 3. The CDR3 length is 14 residues. The CDR3 nucleotides read TGTGCCAGCAGTGTCGGACAGGGAACAGATACGCAGTATTTT. This codes for CASSVGQGTDTQYF.

In DNA form, the CDR3 reads TGTGCCAGCAGCTCGAAAAAGACAGGACAGCCCTACGAGCAGTACTTC. It encodes CASSSKKTGQPYEQYF. The chain is built from TRBV5-4 and TRBJ2-7, with a possible D match to TRBD1 (6 bases). CDR1 is SGHNT, CDR2 YYREEE, per germline (reference sequence). The V gene lost 3 bases and the J gene lost 2 bases, with 18 bases spanning the gap. This CDR3 spans 16 amino acids.

The chain combines TRBV6-1 with TRBJ2-1; perhaps TRBD2 as D (6 bases). V was shortened by 2 bases and J by 6 bases, with 14 bases between the two germline ends. The CDR3 contains 15 residues. Germline V gives CDR1 MNHNS, CDR2 SASEGT. The DNA of the CDR3 is TGTGCCAGCAGTGAAATGGCGGGACGGGGCAATGAGCAGTTCTTC. Its translation: CASSEMAGRGNEQFF.

The J gene is TRBJ2-2, the V gene TRBV15, with TRBD2 identical over 9 bases. CDR1 LNHNV and CDR2 YYDKDF come from the germline V gene (reference sequence). J gave up 1 base and V 6 bases, and 0 bases lay outside the gene matches. The CDR3 has 14 residues. For the CDR3, the DNA is TGTGCCACCAGTAGCGGGAGGAACACCGGGGAGCTGTTTTTT. Residues: CATSSGRNTGELFF. Full variable domain (missing parts from reference TRBV15 and TRBJ2-2): DAMVIQNPRYQVTQFGKPVTLSCSQTLNHNVMYWYQQKSSQAPKLLFHYYDKDFNNEADTPDNFQSRRPNTSFCFLDIRSPGLGDTAMYLCATSSGRNTGELFFGEGSRLTVL.

V and J are TRBV7-9 and TRBJ1-4; D remains unclear. The CDR3 is 17 amino acids. Germline CDR1 reads SEHNR; CDR2 reads FQNEAQ (reference sequence). Trimming left V 5 bases short and J 3 bases short, with 19 bases between. The CDR3: CASSLQLIQAANEKLFF. The CDR3 coding sequence is TGTGCCAGCAGCCTTCAATTAATCCAGGCTGCTAATGAAAAACTGTTTTTT.

The V call is TRBV6-9, the J call TRBJ2-2; D not certain. Germline CDR1 MNHGY, CDR2 SVAAGI. V was cut by 0 bases and J by 9 bases, with 17 bases left in between. This CDR3 has 16 amino acids. The CDR3 bases are TGTGCCAGCAGTTATTCGATAGCTTGGGTTAGGAGGGAGCTGTTTTTT. Translation gives CASSYSIAWVRRELFF.

Only one count was recorded for this clone. The rearrangement joins TRBV2 to TRBJ1-5, with D tentatively TRBD1 (6 bases). Looked up from germline, CDR1 is SNHLY and CDR2 is FYNNEI. Trimming took 6 bases from V and 0 from J, leaving 12 bases between them. The CDR3 spans 15 residues. The DNA of the CDR3 is TGTGCCAGCAGGATAGACAGGCTTAGCAATCAGCCCCAGCATTTT. Translation gives CASRIDRLSNQPQHF. Full variable domain (rest looked up from reference TRBV2 and TRBJ1-5): EPEVTQTPSHQVTQMGQEVILRCVPISNHLYFYWYRQILGQKVEFLVSFYNNEISEKSEIFDDQFSVERPDGSNFTLKIRSTKLEDSAMYFCASRIDRLSNQPQHFGDGTRLSIL.

The chain is built from TRBV7-3 and TRBJ1-1; a weak D match, TRBD1 (6 bases). V was pared by 5 bases and J by 5 bases, with 27 bases between. CDR1 is SGHTA and CDR2 is FQGTGA in the germline V gene. The CDR3 sequence is 18 residues long. CDR3 sequence: CASSPDGPGTFGGTEAFF. As DNA, the CDR3 is TGTGCCAGCAGCCCGGACGGGCCAGGGACATTTGGGGGAACTGAAGCTTTCTTT.

The chain joins TRBV27 to TRBJ2-7, with 8 bases fitting TRBD2. From germline, CDR1 is MNHEY and CDR2 SMNVEV (reference sequence). After removal of 1 base from V and 6 bases from J, the junction contained 5 bases not matched to a gene. The CDR3 totals 14 residues. The CDR3 reads CASSLYGRAAEQYF. In DNA form, the CDR3 reads TGTGCCAGCAGTTTATACGGGAGGGCGGCCGAGCAGTACTTC.

The rearrangement uses TRBV6-5 and TRBJ2-7; D not certain. Deletions cut 8 bases from V and 0 bases from J, with 8 bases between. Germline V gives CDR1 MNHEY, CDR2 SVGAGI. The length of the CDR3 is 12 residues. CDR3: CASARSSYEQYF. CDR3 nucleotide sequence: TGTGCCAGCGCTAGGAGCTCCTACGAGCAGTACTTC.